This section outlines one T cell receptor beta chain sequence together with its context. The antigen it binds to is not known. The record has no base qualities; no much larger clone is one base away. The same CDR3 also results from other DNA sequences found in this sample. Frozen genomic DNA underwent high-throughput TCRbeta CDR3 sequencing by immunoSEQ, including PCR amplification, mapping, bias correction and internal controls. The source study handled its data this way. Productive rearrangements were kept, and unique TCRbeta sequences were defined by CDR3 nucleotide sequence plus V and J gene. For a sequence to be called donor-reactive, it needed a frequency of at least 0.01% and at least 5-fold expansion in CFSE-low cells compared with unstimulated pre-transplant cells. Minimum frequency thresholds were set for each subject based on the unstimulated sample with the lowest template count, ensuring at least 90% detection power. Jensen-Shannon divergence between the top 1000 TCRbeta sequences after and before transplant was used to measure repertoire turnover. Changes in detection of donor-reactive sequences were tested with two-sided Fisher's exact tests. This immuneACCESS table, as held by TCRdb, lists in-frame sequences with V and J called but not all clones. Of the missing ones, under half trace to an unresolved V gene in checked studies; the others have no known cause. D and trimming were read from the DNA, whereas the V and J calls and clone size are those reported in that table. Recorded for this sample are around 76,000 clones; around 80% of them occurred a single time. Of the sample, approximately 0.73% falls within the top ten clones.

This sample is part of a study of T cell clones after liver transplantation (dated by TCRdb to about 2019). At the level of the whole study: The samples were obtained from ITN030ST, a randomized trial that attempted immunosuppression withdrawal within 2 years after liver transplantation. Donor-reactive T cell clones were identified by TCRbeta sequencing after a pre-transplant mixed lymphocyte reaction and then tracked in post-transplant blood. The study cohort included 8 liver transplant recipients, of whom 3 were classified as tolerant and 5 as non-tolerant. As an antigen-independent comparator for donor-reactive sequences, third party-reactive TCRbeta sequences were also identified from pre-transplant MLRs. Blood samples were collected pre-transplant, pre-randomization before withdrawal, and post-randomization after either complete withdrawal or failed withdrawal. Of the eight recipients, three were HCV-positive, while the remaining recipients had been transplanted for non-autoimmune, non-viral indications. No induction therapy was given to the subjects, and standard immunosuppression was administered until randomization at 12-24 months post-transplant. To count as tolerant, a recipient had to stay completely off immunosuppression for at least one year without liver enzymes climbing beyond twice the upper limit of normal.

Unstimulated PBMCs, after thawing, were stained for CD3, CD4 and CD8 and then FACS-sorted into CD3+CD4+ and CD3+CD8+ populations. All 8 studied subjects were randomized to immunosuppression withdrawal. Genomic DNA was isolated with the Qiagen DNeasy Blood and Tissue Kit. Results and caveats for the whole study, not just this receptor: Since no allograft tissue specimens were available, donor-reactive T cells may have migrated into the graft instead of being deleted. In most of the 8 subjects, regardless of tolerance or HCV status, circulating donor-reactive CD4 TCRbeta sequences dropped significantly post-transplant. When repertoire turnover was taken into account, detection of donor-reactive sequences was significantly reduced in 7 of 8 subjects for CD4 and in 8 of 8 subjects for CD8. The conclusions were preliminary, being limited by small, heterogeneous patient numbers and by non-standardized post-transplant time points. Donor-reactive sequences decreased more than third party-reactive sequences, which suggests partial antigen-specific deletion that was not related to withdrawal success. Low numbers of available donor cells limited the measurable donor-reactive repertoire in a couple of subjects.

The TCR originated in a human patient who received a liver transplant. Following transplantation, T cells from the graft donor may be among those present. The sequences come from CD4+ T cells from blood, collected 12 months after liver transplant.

CDR3 reads: CASSYSGRAYEQYF. The DNA sequence follows: TGTGCCAGCAGTTACAGCGGGAGGGCCTACGAGCAGTACTTC. This sequence uses TRBV6-5 and TRBJ2-7, with 10 bases matching TRBD2. Its CDR3 holds 14 amino acids, cysteine through phenylalanine. Only the CDR3 part of the read is kept: 42 bases, read in frame from the first base. As encoded in the germline V gene, CDR1 is MNHEY while CDR2 is SVGAGI. V is trimmed back by 2 bases and J by 2 bases, and the junction contains 0 bases that no gene match accounts for.